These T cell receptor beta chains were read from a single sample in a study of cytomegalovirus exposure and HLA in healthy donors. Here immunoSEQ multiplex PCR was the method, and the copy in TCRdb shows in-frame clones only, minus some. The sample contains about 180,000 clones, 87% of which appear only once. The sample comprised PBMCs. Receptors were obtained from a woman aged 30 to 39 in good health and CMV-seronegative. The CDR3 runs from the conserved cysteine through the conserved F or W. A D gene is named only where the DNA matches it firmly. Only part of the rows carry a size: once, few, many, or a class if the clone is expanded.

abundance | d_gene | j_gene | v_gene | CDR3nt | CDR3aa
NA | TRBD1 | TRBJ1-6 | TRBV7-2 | TGTGCCAGCAGCCGACAGGGGTTGGAGCGATCACCCCTCCACTTT | CASSRQGLERSPLHF
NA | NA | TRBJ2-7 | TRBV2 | TGTGCCAGTATTGGGCCTTCCTACGAGCAGTACTTC | CASIGPSYEQYF
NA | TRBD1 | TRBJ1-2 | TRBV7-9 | TGTGCCAGCAGCTCGGACAGGGACTCCTATGGCTACACCTTC | CASSSDRDSYGYTF
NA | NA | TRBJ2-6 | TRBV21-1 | NA | CASSKVAAGANVLTF
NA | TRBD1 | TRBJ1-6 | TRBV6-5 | TGTGCCAGCAGTTACGGACAGGGGGTTAATTCACCCCTCCACTTT | CASSYGQGVNSPLHF
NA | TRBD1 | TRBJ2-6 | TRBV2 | TGTGCCAGCAGGGCTGGGACAGGGGGCGTTGGTGGGGCCAACGTCCTGACTTTC | CASRAGTGGVGGANVLTF
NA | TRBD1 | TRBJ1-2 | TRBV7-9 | TGTGCCAGCAGCTGGGGACAGACTAACTATGGCTACACCTTC | CASSWGQTNYGYTF
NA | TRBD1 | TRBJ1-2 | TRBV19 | TGTGCCAGTAGTACACAGGGGGCGGCCTATGGCTACACCTTC | CASSTQGAAYGYTF
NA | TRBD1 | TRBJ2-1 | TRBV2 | TGTGCCAGCAGTGTCACCTCCCGGGGGGACAGGGGCGACAATGAGCAGTTCTTC | CASSVTSRGDRGDNEQFF
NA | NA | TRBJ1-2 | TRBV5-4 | TGTGCCAGCAGCGCCCAGAATAACTATGGCTACACCTTC | CASSAQNNYGYTF
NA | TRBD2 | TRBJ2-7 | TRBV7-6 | TGTGCCAGCAGCCCCGAAGCGGGGTGGTTTGAGCAGTACTTC | CASSPEAGWFEQYF
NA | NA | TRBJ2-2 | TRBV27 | TGTGCCAGCAGTTGGATAGGAGCCGGGGAGCTGTTTTTT | CASSWIGAGELFF
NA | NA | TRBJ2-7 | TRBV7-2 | TGTGCCAGCAGCTTAGGGGCGGGACAGCTTTACGAGCAGTACTTC | CASSLGAGQLYEQYF
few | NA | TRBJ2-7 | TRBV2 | TGTGCCAGCAGGGAATGGAGCTCCTACGAGCAGTACTTC | CASREWSSYEQYF
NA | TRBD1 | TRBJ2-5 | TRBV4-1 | TGCGCCAGCAGCCAGACGGACAGGTCCCAAGAGACCCAGTACTTC | CASSQTDRSQETQYF
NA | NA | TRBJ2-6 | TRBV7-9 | TGTGCCAGCAGCTTAGGAGGGAGCTCTGGGGCCAACGTCCTGACTTTC | CASSLGGSSGANVLTF
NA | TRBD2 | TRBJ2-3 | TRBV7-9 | TGTGCCAGCAGCCCCCGGGAGGGAGGGTCTGCAGATACGCAGTATTTT | CASSPREGGSADTQYF
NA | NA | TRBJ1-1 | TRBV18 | TGTGCCAGCTCATCTAAAAAGAACACTGAAGCTTTCTTT | CASSSKKNTEAFF
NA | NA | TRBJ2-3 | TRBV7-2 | TGTGCCAGCAGCCAAACTACTAGCACAGATACGCAGTATTTT | CASSQTTSTDTQYF
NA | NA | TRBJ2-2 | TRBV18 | TGTGCCAGCTCACCACGAGGGGTCAGGGGGAACACCGGGGAGCTGTTTTTT | CASSPRGVRGNTGELFF
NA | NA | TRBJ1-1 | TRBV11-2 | TGTGCCAGCAGCTTAGGAGCGGGCAACACTGAAGCTTTCTTT | CASSLGAGNTEAFF
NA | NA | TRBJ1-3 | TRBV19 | TGTGCCAGTGTCGAGGGCCGGACCTCTGGAAACACCATATATTTT | CASVEGRTSGNTIYF
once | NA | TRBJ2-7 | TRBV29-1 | TGCAGCGCCCAACAGGGATCGTACGAGCAGTACTTC | CSAQQGSYEQYF
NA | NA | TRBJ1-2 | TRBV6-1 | TGTGCCAGCAGAGGTCGGGTTGGCTATGGCTACACCTTC | CASRGRVGYGYTF
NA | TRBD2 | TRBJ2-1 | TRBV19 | TGTGCCAGTAGCCCAATGGGACTAGCGAACAATGAGCAGTTCTTC | CASSPMGLANNEQFF
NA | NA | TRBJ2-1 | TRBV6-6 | TGTGCCAGCGCTGAACCAGGGATCGCCTACAATGAGCAGTTCTTC | CASAEPGIAYNEQFF
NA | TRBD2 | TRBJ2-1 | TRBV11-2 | TGTGCCAGCAGCTTTACTAGCGGGGCTTCACACTCCTACAATGAGCAGTTCTTC | CASSFTSGASHSYNEQFF
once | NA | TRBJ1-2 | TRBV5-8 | TGTGCCAGCAGCTTGCGCGGGGGGGGCTATGGCTACACCTTC | CASSLRGGGYGYTF
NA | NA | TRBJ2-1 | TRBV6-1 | TGTGCCAGCAGTGTCCCCGGGATCGGTCACAATGAGCAGTTCTTC | CASSVPGIGHNEQFF
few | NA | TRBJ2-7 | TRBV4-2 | TGTGCCAGCAGCTATTCGACAGAACCTACCGAGCAGTACTTC | CASSYSTEPTEQYF
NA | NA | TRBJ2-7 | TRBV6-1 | TGTGCCAGCAGTGAAAGGACAGCTTACTACGAGCAGTACTTC | CASSERTAYYEQYF
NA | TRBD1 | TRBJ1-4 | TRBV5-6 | TGTGCCAGCAGCCCGTCCCGGGACAGGGGAGCTAATGAAAAACTGTTTTTT | CASSPSRDRGANEKLFF
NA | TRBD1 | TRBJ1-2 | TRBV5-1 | TGCGCCAGCAGCTTGGGACAGGGGATAGGCTACACCTTC | CASSLGQGIGYTF
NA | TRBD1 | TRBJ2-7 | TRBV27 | TGTGCCAGCAGCCCCCTAGACAGGGGGCTCGAGCAGTACTTC | CASSPLDRGLEQYF
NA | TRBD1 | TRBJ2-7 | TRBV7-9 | TGTGCCAGCAGCTCACCGGGACAGACCTACGAGCAGTACTTC | CASSSPGQTYEQYF
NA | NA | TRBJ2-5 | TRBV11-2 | TGTGCCAGCAGCTTAGAACCGGGTGGGGAGACCCAGTACTTC | CASSLEPGGETQYF
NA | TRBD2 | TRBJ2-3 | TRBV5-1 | TGCGCCAGCAGCTTGGCCCTAGGAGCGGGGGATGAGCAGTATTTT | CASSLALGAGDEQYF
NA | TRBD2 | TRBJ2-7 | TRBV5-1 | TGCGCCAGCACCGTAGGCGGGGGAAACTACGAGCAGTACTTC | CASTVGGGNYEQYF
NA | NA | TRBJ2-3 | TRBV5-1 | TGCGCCAGCAGCTTGGATACTTGGACAGATACGCAGTATTTT | CASSLDTWTDTQYF
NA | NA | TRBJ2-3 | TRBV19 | TGTGCCAGTAGTACCGCAGGACACACAGATACGCAGTATTTT | CASSTAGHTDTQYF
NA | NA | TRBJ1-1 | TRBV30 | TGTGCCTGGATATGGGGGGTGGGCGACACTGAAGCTTTCTTT | CAWIWGVGDTEAFF
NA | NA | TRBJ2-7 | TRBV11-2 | TGTGCCAGCAGCTTAGCATCCGGGGGTTCCCCCTACGAGCAGTACTTC | CASSLASGGSPYEQYF
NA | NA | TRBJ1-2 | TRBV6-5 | TGTGCCAGCAGACCCCGTTTGGCTGGCTACACCTTC | CASRPRLAGYTF
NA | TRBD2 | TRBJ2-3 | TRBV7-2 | TGTGCCAGCAGCTTAATAGGCGGGACTAGCGGGGGGGCCCCAGATACGCAGTATTTT | CASSLIGGTSGGAPDTQYF
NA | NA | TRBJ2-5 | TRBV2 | TGTGCCAGCAGAAAAGGCGGACTAGGGGGCCAAGAGACCCAGTACTTC | CASRKGGLGGQETQYF